This paragraph covers one TCR beta chain sequence. Its cognate antigen is unknown. Researchers sorted roughly 310,000 cells of each CD8+ T cell subset in triplicate. UMI-labeled 5' RACE TRB cDNA libraries were prepared from the cells. TCRdb reprocessed the 5' RACE reads and keeps a single row for each CDR3 protein, giving no DNA. The repertoire shows 37,000 or so distinct CDR3 sequences; the top ten hold 7.7%. The sample belongs to a study of CXCR3-negative and CXCR3-positive naive CD8 T cells. Study findings and constraints: CXCR3-negative and CXCR3-positive naive cells shared comparable TRBV-TRBJ usage, but memory cells did not. Diversity was high in both naive subsets and much lower in memory cells. Cryopreservation partially decreased CXCR3 expression, and most assays used fresh PBMCs.

The sequenced sample consisted of memory CD8+ T cells from blood. This clonotype was sampled from a human donor in good health. Some clones in this sample may be carry-over from other donors' samples.

The CDR3 spells CASSLVGDSYEQYF. The J gene is TRBJ2-7, the V gene TRBV27; TCRdb's D gene call, TRBD1, goes unchecked for lack of DNA. The CDR3 covers 14 residues. The germline V gene has CDR1 MNHEY and CDR2 SMNVEV (reference sequence).